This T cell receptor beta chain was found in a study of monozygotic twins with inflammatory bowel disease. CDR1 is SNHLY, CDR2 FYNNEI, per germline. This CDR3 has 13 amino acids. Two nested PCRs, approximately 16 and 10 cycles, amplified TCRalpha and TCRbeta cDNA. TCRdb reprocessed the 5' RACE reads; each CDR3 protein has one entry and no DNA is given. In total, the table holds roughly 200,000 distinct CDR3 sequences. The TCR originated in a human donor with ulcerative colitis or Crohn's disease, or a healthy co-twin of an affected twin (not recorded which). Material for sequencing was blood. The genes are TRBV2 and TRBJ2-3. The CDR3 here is CASSELATDTQYF.